The 14 T cell receptor beta chains below all came from one sample that was sequenced in a study of T cell changes during pregnancy in multiple sclerosis. Repertoires were generated with immunoSEQ multiplex PCR, while TCRdb's copy carries only in-frame clones and drops some. The data contain about 41,000 clones, about 92% of them singletons. This material consisted of CD8+ T cells from peripheral blood mononuclear cells, taken in the first trimester of pregnancy. The receptors originated from a female donor with multiple sclerosis, enrolled in a pregnancy study.

The chain links TRBV27 to TRBJ2-3; 10 positions match TRBD1. Germline V gene data show CDR1 as MNHEY and CDR2 as SMNVEV (reference sequence). The junction had 11 bases not matched to a gene; V was cut back by 4 bases and J by 1 base. CDR3 size: 18 residues. This CDR3 is CASSWLNPGTGGTDTQYF. CDR3 DNA sequence: TGTGCCAGCAGTTGGTTAAACCCCGGGACAGGGGGCACAGATACGCAGTATTTT.

CDR3 DNA: TGCGCCAGCAGCCCGGAAGGTAGCGGTTACGAGCAGTACTTC. This gives the protein CASSPEGSGYEQYF. V gene TRBV4-1 combines with J gene TRBJ2-7; the D gene is possibly TRBD2 (6 bases). Trimming removed 4 bases at V and 4 bases at J, with 14 bases between. The CDR3 consists of 14 residues. CDR1 and CDR2 (germline): MGHRA, YSYEKL.

The chain recombines TRBV12-5 with TRBJ2-7; D not resolved. Germline lookup yields CDR1 LGHNT and CDR2 FRNRAP. V lost 5 bases, J lost 3 bases, and 17 bases lay in between. There are 15 residues in the CDR3. The CDR3 DNA reads TGTGCTAGTGGTCCCGGCCGGTGGCAGGACTACGAGCAGTACTTC. This translates into CASGPGRWQDYEQYF.

J is TRBJ2-2 and V is TRBV7-8; 13 nucleotides line up with TRBD2. With V trimmed by 4 bases and J by 6 bases, 8 bases remained unmatched. The germline gives CDR1 SGHVS, CDR2 FQNEAQ. The CDR3 sequence is 17 residues long. CDR3 protein: CASSSSGLAGPPGELFF. The CDR3 nucleotides are TGTGCCAGCAGCTCCTCGGGACTAGCGGGACCCCCCGGGGAGCTGTTTTTT.

To note about this clone: At one end the junction does not follow the germline gene, possibly because of a read error. The chain links TRBV10-3 to TRBJ2-7; tentatively, D is TRBD1 (5 bases). CDR1 and CDR2 (germline): ENHRY, SYGVKD. CDR3 length equals 13 residues. In DNA, the CDR3 is TGTGCCATCAGTGAGTCGGAGACAGCCGAGGAGTACTTC. Translated: CAISESETAEEYF.

This chain links TRBV7-9 with TRBJ1-2, with TRBD1 identical over 11 bases. The junction had 4 bases not matched to a gene; V was cut back by 1 base and J by 0 bases. CDR3 length: 17 amino acids. Germline V gene lookup returns CDR1 SEHNR and CDR2 FQNEAQ (reference sequence). CDR3 nucleotide sequence: TGTGCCAGCAGCTTAGAAGGACAGGGGGCGGCTAACTATGGCTACACCTTC. Translation gives CASSLEGQGAANYGYTF.

The rearrangement joins TRBV14 to TRBJ1-2; the match to TRBD1 covers 7 bases. This CDR3 contains 13 residues. The V gene's germline CDR1 is SGHDN and CDR2 FVKESK. J gave up 6 bases and V 2 bases, and 3 bases lay outside the gene matches. In nucleotides, the CDR3 is TGTGCCAGCAGCCAACTACAGGGGCATGGCTACACCTTC. Amino acid sequence: CASSQLQGHGYTF. The full variable domain, its missing parts supplied by reference TRBV14 and TRBJ1-2, is EAGVTQFPSHSVIEKGQTVTLRCDPISGHDNLYWYRRVMGKEIKFLLHFVKESKQDESGMPNNRFLAERTGGTYSTLKVQPAELEDSGVYFCASSQLQGHGYTFGSGTRLTVV.

This sequence joins TRBV6-1 and TRBJ2-7; D unresolved. Germline values: CDR1 MNHNS, CDR2 SASEGT. The ends were cut back, 6 bases at V and 0 bases at J, with 6 bases in the middle. The CDR3 length is 12 residues. The CDR3 loop is CASRQNSYEQYF. CDR3 nucleotides: TGTGCCAGCAGGCAGAACTCCTACGAGCAGTACTTC.

This chain uses TRBV2 with TRBJ2-5; the match to TRBD2 covers 9 bases. The CDR3 contains 18 residues. V lost 0 bases and J lost 3; bases outside the gene matches: 11. The germline V gene encodes CDR1 SNHLY and CDR2 FYNNEI. The CDR3 bases are TGTGCCAGCAGTGAAGCCCCCCGCCCCCGACTAGCGGAAGAGACCCAGTACTTC. Amino acid sequence: CASSEAPRPRLAEETQYF.

The chain has TRBV11-2 and TRBJ1-1, with D possibly being TRBD1 (6 bases). There are 16 residues in the CDR3. V dropped 7 bases and J dropped 4 bases, with 22 bases sitting between them. The germline V gene encodes CDR1 SGHAT and CDR2 FQNNGV. CDR3 in amino acids: CASNDQYREGTTEAFF. The CDR3 DNA sequence: TGTGCCAGCAACGATCAATACAGGGAGGGGACCACTGAAGCTTTCTTT. Supplemented by reference TRBV11-2 and TRBJ1-1, the full variable domain reads EAGVAQSPRYKIIEKRQSVAFWCNPISGHATLYWYQQILGQGPKLLIQFQNNGVVDDSQLPKDRFSAERLKGVDSTLKIQPAKLEDSAVYLCASNDQYREGTTEAFFGQGTRLTVV.

The chain links TRBV7-9 to TRBJ2-2; D ambiguous. V was cut by 4 bases and J by 4 bases, with 10 bases left in between. The length of the CDR3 is 14 residues. Per the germline V gene, CDR1 is SEHNR and CDR2 is FQNEAQ (reference sequence). The chain's CDR3 is CASSSWRSTGELFF. The CDR3 coding sequence is TGTGCCAGCAGCTCATGGCGGAGCACCGGGGAGCTGTTTTTT.

V and J are TRBV6-1 and TRBJ2-7; 9 bases are shared with TRBD1. With V trimmed by 4 bases and J by 2 bases, 9 bases remained unmatched. Germline-derived CDR1 and CDR2 are MNHNS and SASEGT. CDR3 length: 16 residues. DNA of the CDR3: TGTGCCAGCAGTGGGGGGACAGGGCCTCTACCCTACGAGCAGTACTTC. It is translated as CASSGGTGPLPYEQYF.

CDR3 DNA sequence: TGTGCCAGCAGCCCTCCATCGGCCTTCAGGGACACTGAAGCTTTCTTT. Protein: CASSPPSAFRDTEAFF. The genes are TRBV7-9 and TRBJ1-1, with D possibly matching TRBD1 (5 bases). Germline values: CDR1 SEHNR, CDR2 FQNEAQ (reference sequence). There are 16 residues in the CDR3. V shed 5 bases and J shed 3 bases, with 19 bases lying between them.

The rearrangement joins TRBV7-8 to TRBJ2-2, with 11 bases that match TRBD1. Germline V CDR1 and CDR2: SGHVS, FQNEAQ. The trim removed 5 bases at V and 6 bases at J, leaving 5 bases unmatched. The length of the CDR3 is 15 residues. The CDR3 is CASSPGTGGAGELFF. The CDR3 region has the DNA TGTGCCAGCAGCCCAGGGACAGGGGGTGCCGGGGAGCTGTTTTTT.